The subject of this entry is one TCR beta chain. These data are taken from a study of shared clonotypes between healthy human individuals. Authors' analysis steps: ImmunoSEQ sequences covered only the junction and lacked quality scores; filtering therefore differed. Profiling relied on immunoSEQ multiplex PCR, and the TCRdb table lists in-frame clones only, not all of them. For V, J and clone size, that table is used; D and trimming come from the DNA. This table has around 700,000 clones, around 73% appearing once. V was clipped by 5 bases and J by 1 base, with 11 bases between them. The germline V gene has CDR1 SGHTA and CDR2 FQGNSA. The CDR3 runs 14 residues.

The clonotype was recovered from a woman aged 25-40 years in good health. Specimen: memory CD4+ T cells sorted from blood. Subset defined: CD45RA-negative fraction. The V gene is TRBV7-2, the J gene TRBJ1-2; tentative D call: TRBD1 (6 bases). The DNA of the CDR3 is TGTGCCAGCAGCCTACAGGGTGGTAACTATGGCTACACCTTC. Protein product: CASSLQGGNYGYTF.